This is a list of T cell receptor beta chains from one sample in a study of T cells after yellow fever vaccination. TCRdb passed the 5' RACE reads through MiXCR, listing each CDR3 protein once. The sample records just under 600,000 distinct CDR3 sequences, approximately 12% being singletons. The sequenced sample was PBMCs, obtained on the day of the yellow fever booster vaccination. The receptors shown here come from a man aged 30-40 years who received the YFV17D yellow fever vaccine. The CDR3 runs from the conserved cysteine through the conserved F or W. A D gene is named only where the DNA matches it firmly. Rows may omit the clone size; those that give it use once, few, many or a size class.

size,J,D,V,DNA,CDR3
NA,TRBJ2-7,NA,TRBV20-1,TGCAGTGCTCCCCCCTCAGGGATCGAGCAGTACTTC,CSAPPSGIEQYF
NA,TRBJ2-2,NA,TRBV4-3,TGCGCCAGCAGCCAAGATCGGGCGGGACCGGGCGGGGAGCTGTTTTTT,CASSQDRAGPGGELFF
NA,TRBJ2-1,NA,TRBV5-1,TGCGCCAGCAGACTTTCGGACATCAATCAAAGGGGTGAGCAGTTCTTC,CASRLSDINQRGEQFF
NA,TRBJ1-4,TRBD1,TRBV20-1,TGCAGTGCTAGAGCCCGCCGGGACAGGGTTGTAACTAATGAAAAACTGTTTTTT,CSARARRDRVVTNEKLFF
few,TRBJ2-7,NA,TRBV4-2,TGTGCCAGCAGCCAAGATTTAGGGGGATGGTGGGAGCAGTACTTC,CASSQDLGGWWEQYF
NA,TRBJ2-1,TRBD2,TRBV6-1,TGTGCCAGCACGGGGACTAGCGGGAACCAGTACAATGAGCAGTTCTTC,CASTGTSGNQYNEQFF
many,TRBJ1-2,TRBD1,TRBV20-1,TGCAGTGCTAGTCCGGGACAGGGATATGGCTACACCTTC,CSASPGQGYGYTF
many,TRBJ2-2,NA,TRBV12-3/TRBV12-4,TGTGCCAGCAGCCGGGGACCAAACACCGGGGAGCTGTTTTTT,CASSRGPNTGELFF
NA,TRBJ2-1,TRBD1,TRBV28,TGTGCCAGCAGCTCACCGGGACAGGGGTCGACTGAGCAGTTCTTC,CASSSPGQGSTEQFF
NA,TRBJ2-4,NA,TRBV5-5,TGTGCCAGCAGCTTGTCAGCCCGGGACACAAGAAACATTCAGTACTTC,CASSLSARDTRNIQYF
few,TRBJ2-6,NA,TRBV15,TGTGCCACCAGCAGAGAGACTGGAGTATCTGGGGCCAACGTCCTGACTTTC,CATSRETGVSGANVLTF
NA,TRBJ2-3,NA,TRBV7-2,TGTGCCAGCAGCTTAGACCGATATACGCAGTATTTT,CASSLDRYTQYF
NA,TRBJ1-2,NA,TRBV20-1,TGCAGTGCTCCGGCCGGGGGGACTAACTATGGCTACACCTTC,CSAPAGGTNYGYTF
few,TRBJ2-7,TRBD1,TRBV27,TGTGCCAGCGGGACAGGTCTCATCCATTACGAGCAGTACTTC,CASGTGLIHYEQYF
few,TRBJ2-1,TRBD2,TRBV7-8,TGTGCCAGCAGCTTGGGACTAGCGATCTCCTACAATGAGCAGTTCTTC,CASSLGLAISYNEQFF
few,TRBJ2-7,TRBD1,TRBV5-1,TGCGCCAGCAGCAGGATCGACAGGGTCGCTAACGAGCAGTACTTC,CASSRIDRVANEQYF